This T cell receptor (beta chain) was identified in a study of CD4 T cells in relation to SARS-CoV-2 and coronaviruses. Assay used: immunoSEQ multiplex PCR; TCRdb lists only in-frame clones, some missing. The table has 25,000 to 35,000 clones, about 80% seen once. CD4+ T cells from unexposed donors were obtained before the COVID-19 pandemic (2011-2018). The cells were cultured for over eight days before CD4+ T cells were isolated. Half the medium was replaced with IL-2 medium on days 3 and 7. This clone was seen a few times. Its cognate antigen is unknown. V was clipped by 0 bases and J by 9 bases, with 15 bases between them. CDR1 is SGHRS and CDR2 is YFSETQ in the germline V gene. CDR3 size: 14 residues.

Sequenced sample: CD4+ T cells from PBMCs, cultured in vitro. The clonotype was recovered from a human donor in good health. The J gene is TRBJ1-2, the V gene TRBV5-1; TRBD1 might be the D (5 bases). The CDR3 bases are TGCGCCAGCAGCTTGGGTTCAGGGAGTTTCAGCTACACCTTC. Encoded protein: CASSLGSGSFSYTF.